This T cell receptor beta chain derives from a study of CD8+ T cells in alopecia areata. To note about this clone: The antigen is not known.

CDR1 is SQVTM, CDR2 ANQGSEA, per germline. This CDR3 is built from 15 residues. Trimming cost V 7 bases and J 6 bases; bases outside gene matches: 13. Extracted from the samples, RNA was reverse transcribed into cDNA to serve as the sequencing template. The method was immunoSEQ multiplex PCR; TCRdb's version includes in-frame clones alone and lacks a portion of them. The sample lists about 140,000 clones; more than 55% were seen once. Overall study results and limits: For lesional scalp, especially alopecia totalis/universalis, clonality was higher than in normal scalp.

The specimen sequenced was CD8+ T cells sorted from blood. J is TRBJ2-2 and V is TRBV29-1; the match to TRBD1 covers 8 bases. The receptor's source is a human donor in good health. The CDR3 nucleotides are TGCAGCGCCATCCCAGGACAGGGAGAAGCCGGGGAGCTGTTTTTT. It translates to CSAIPGQGEAGELFF.